Here is one TCR beta chain with its context. This specimen comes from a study of control samples from healthy donors and cancer patients. Using immunoSEQ multiplex PCR, the repertoire was profiled, and TCRdb retains in-frame clones only, with some absent. Among 100,000 to 150,000 clones listed, roughly 92% were seen once. Germline V gives CDR1 GTSNPN, CDR2 SVGIG (reference sequence). The CDR3 has 13 amino acids. The V end was cut by 0 bases, the J end by 3 bases, with 8 bases between. This clonotype originated in a man aged 18 to 29 in good health. The chain recombines TRBV30 with TRBJ1-2; D is uncertain. The sequenced material came from blood. The CDR3 here is CAWSVGQYYGYTF. CDR3 DNA: TGTGCCTGGAGTGTAGGGCAGTACTATGGCTACACCTTC.